Listed below are T cell receptor beta chains from one sample, sequenced in a study of technical replicates of blood from a few donors. Data came from immunoSEQ multiplex PCR; TCRdb stores just in-frame clones and leaves some out. The data hold 15,000 to 20,000 clones, with around 86% observed a single time. Sample: PBMCs. Source of these receptors: a human donor in good health. The CDR3 runs from the conserved cysteine through the conserved F or W. The D gene is left open where the match is weak. The size of a clone is reported for some rows only, either as once, few or many, or as a class for expanded clones.

>TRBD2|TRBV27|TRBJ2-2|NA
TGTGCCAGCAGTTCCAACTCACAGCAGCGGGAGGACCGGTTTTTT
CASSSNSQQREDRFF
>TRBD1|TRBV5-1|TRBJ2-7|NA
TGCGCCAGCAGCTTGGATGGACAGGTGATATCCTACGAGCAGTACTTC
CASSLDGQVISYEQYF
>TRBD1|TRBV7-9|TRBJ2-7|NA
TGTGCCAGCAGCCCCGGGACAGGGGCAGCCTACGAGCAGTACTTC
CASSPGTGAAYEQYF
>NA|TRBV18|TRBJ2-5|NA
TGTGCCAGCTCACCACCGCTACAGCAAGAGACCCAGTACTTC
CASSPPLQQETQYF
>NA|TRBV7-9|TRBJ2-3|NA
TGTGCCAGCAGCTTTCGAATGGGGCACACAGATACGCAGTATTTT
CASSFRMGHTDTQYF
>NA|TRBV7-7|TRBJ2-7|NA
TGTGCCAGCAGCTTACAAGCGACCTACGAGCAGTACTTC
CASSLQATYEQYF
>TRBD1|TRBV18|TRBJ1-1|NA
TGTGCCAGCTCACCGCAGGGCAGGGGGGACACTGAAGCTTTCTTT
CASSPQGRGDTEAFF
>NA|TRBV19|TRBJ1-4|NA
TGTGCCAGTAGTATAGGGGCGGGGGAGGATGAAAAACTGTTTTTT
CASSIGAGEDEKLFF
>TRBD2|TRBV14|TRBJ2-3|NA
TGTGCCAGCAGCCCCACCCGGACTAGGGTTTCAGATACGCAGTATTTT
CASSPTRTRVSDTQYF
>NA|TRBV10-3|TRBJ2-2|NA
TGTGCCATCAGTGAGCCTGCTCAGGGTCCCGGGGAGCTGTTTTTT
CAISEPAQGPGELFF
>TRBD2|TRBV5-1|TRBJ2-5|NA
TGCGCCAGCAGCTTGGGACTGACTAGCGGGGGGTCTGAGACCCAGTACTTC
CASSLGLTSGGSETQYF
>TRBD2|TRBV5-6|TRBJ2-5|NA
TGTGCCAGCAGCTTGGAGTCCCAGCGGGACCGGATGGGAGAGACCCAGTACTTC
CASSLESQRDRMGETQYF
>NA|TRBV6-5|TRBJ1-5|NA
TGTGCCAGCAGTCAACAGGGAAGCAATCAGCCCCAGCATTTT
CASSQQGSNQPQHF
>TRBD1|TRBV6-6|TRBJ1-1|NA
TGTGCCAGCAGTTTTGACAGGGCCGCTGAAGCTTTCTTT
CASSFDRAAEAFF
>NA|TRBV5-6|TRBJ1-2|NA
TGTGCCAGCAGCTTGGTTTCGTATTATGGCTACACCTTC
CASSLVSYYGYTF
>TRBD2|TRBV11-2|TRBJ2-7|NA
TGTGCCAGCAGCTTCGGGGGGTTCTCCTACGAGCAGTACTTC
CASSFGGFSYEQYF
>NA|TRBV15|TRBJ1-5|NA
TGTGCCTCCGGACAGATTGCGCAGCCCCAGCATTTT
CASGQIAQPQHF
>NA|TRBV7-9|TRBJ1-1|NA
TGTGCCAGCAGCCCCGGGACTTTCTCTGAAGCTTTCTTT
CASSPGTFSEAFF
>NA|TRBV30|TRBJ1-4|NA
TGTGCCGCAGACAGGTCTGCAACTAATGAAAAACTGTTTTTT
CAADRSATNEKLFF
>NA|TRBV7-9|TRBJ1-5|NA
TGTGCCAGCAGCTTAAGCACTCAGCCCCAGCATTTT
CASSLSTQPQHF
>TRBD1|TRBV6-5|TRBJ2-2|NA
TGTGCCAGCAGTTACCGGACAGGGCCTACCGGGGAGCTGTTTTTT
CASSYRTGPTGELFF
>NA|TRBV5-3|TRBJ1-5|few
TGTGCCAGAAGGGGGGGGACGGTAGGAGTCAATCAGCCCCAGCATTTT
CARRGGTVGVNQPQHF
>TRBD1|TRBV19|TRBJ1-5|NA
TGTGCCAGTAGTACCTTGACAGGGGCAGGTCAGCCCCAGCATTTT
CASSTLTGAGQPQHF
>NA|TRBV7-9|TRBJ1-2|NA
TGTGCCAGCAGCTTGCGGGGGGGAGAAAAATCCTATGGCTACACCTTC
CASSLRGGEKSYGYTF
>NA|TRBV9|TRBJ2-1|NA
TGTGCCAGCAGCGAGGGGGGGGGTTCCTACAATGAGCAGTTCTTC
CASSEGGGSYNEQFF
>NA|TRBV13|TRBJ1-1|NA
TGTGCCAGCAGCTTAGGCGGGGCGGGGCTTGGAACTGAAGCTTTCTTT
CASSLGGAGLGTEAFF
>TRBD2|TRBV18|TRBJ2-3|NA
TGTGCCAGCTCACCACCGGTGACTAGCGGGAAACACACAGATACGCAGTATTTT
CASSPPVTSGKHTDTQYF
>TRBD1|TRBV13|TRBJ2-7|NA
TGTGCCAGCAGCGTCGGACAGGGGAGAACCTACGAGCAGTACTTC
CASSVGQGRTYEQYF
>NA|TRBV5-1|TRBJ2-2|once
TGCGCCAGCAGCTTCCTAGGGAACACCGGGGAGCTGTTTTTT
CASSFLGNTGELFF
>NA|TRBV30|TRBJ1-1|NA
TGTGCCTGGACCCCGCGCGCGGGCCGACAATTTGCAGCTTTCTTT
CAWTPRAGRQFAAFF
>NA|TRBV10-2|TRBJ2-1|NA
TGCGCCAGCAGTGAGCGGGGTGATGCGGGAGAGCAGTTCTTC
CASSERGDAGEQFF
>NA|TRBV5-1|TRBJ1-1|NA
TGCGCCAGCAGCTATTCGGGGAACACTGAAGCTTTCTTT
CASSYSGNTEAFF
>TRBD2|TRBV2|TRBJ2-5|few
TGTGCCAGCAGGGATAGCGGGCAAGAGACCCAGTACTTC
CASRDSGQETQYF
>NA|TRBV19|TRBJ2-2|NA
TGTGCCAGTAGTATAATGGGACAGAACACCGGGGAGCTGTTTTTT
CASSIMGQNTGELFF
>NA|TRBV19|TRBJ2-5|NA
TGTGCCAGTAGTATTCTCGGGGGACAAGAGACCCAGTACTTC
CASSILGGQETQYF
>TRBD2|TRBV9|TRBJ2-3|NA
TGTGCCAGCAGCGAGTCTAGCGGGAGGACAGGGGATACGCAGTATTTT
CASSESSGRTGDTQYF
>TRBD2|TRBV13|TRBJ2-1|NA
TGTGCCAGCAGCCCCCTCAAGGGACTAGCTAATGAGCAGTTCTTC
CASSPLKGLANEQFF
>NA|TRBV5-1|TRBJ2-1|NA
TGCGCCAGCAGCGCCGTTCAGGGCTCCTACAATGAGCAGTTCTTC
CASSAVQGSYNEQFF
>TRBD1|TRBV14|TRBJ1-1|NA
TGTGCCAGCAGCCAAGCCGCGACAGGGGGCACTGAAGCTTTCTTT
CASSQAATGGTEAFF
>NA|TRBV4-1|TRBJ2-7|NA
TGCGCCAGCAGCCAAGATTGGAGAACCTACGAGCAGTACTTC
CASSQDWRTYEQYF
>TRBD2|TRBV6-5|TRBJ2-3|NA
TGTGCCAGCAGTCCGCGACTAGCGGGGGGAGATACGCAGTATTTT
CASSPRLAGGDTQYF
>NA|TRBV6-5|TRBJ2-1|NA
TGTGCCAGCAGTTACCTAGCACCCTACAATGAGCAGTTCTTC
CASSYLAPYNEQFF
>NA|TRBV28|TRBJ2-6|NA
TGTGCCAGCAGCCTCGACAGCTCTGGGGCCAACGTCCTGACTTTC
CASSLDSSGANVLTF
>TRBD2|TRBV2|TRBJ2-7|NA
TGTGCCAGCAGCGGGACTAGCGGGATCCCCCACGAGCAGTACTTC
CASSGTSGIPHEQYF
>TRBD1|TRBV5-1|TRBJ1-1|NA
TGCGCCAGCAGCTTGGACCAGGGACAGGGGAACACTGAAGCTTTCTTT
CASSLDQGQGNTEAFF
>NA|TRBV5-8|TRBJ2-5|once
TGTGCCAGCAGCGTGGGGCTCCTCCAAGAGACCCAGTACTTC
CASSVGLLQETQYF
>TRBD1|TRBV19|TRBJ1-5|few
TGTGCCAGCACAGGGGTAGGGCAGCCCCAGCATTTT
CASTGVGQPQHF
>NA|TRBV6-5|TRBJ2-3|NA
TGTGCCAGCAGACAGGGTAGCACAGATACGCAGTATTTT
CASRQGSTDTQYF
>NA|TRBV6-4|TRBJ2-3|NA
TGTGCCAGCAGTGACTCGGTAGCGCACACAGATACGCAGTATTTT
CASSDSVAHTDTQYF
>TRBD2|TRBV10-3|TRBJ2-1|NA
TGTGCCATCAGTGGTAGCGGGAGGGGCTACAATGAGCAGTTCTTC
CAISGSGRGYNEQFF
>TRBD1|TRBV4-2|TRBJ1-4|NA
TGTGCCAGCAGCCAAGGGGACAGCGCAAATGAAAAACTGTTTTTT
CASSQGDSANEKLFF
>NA|TRBV21-1|TRBJ1-3|NA
TGTGCCAGCAGCAAATTCTCTTCCAGCTCTGGAAACACCATATATTTT
CASSKFSSSSGNTIYF
>NA|TRBV27|TRBJ2-4|NA
TGTGCCAGCAGTGTACAGGGTGTCAACATTCAGTACTTC
CASSVQGVNIQYF
>NA|TRBV28|TRBJ1-2|NA
TGTGCCAGCAGTTTGGGCGGGGTGGGGAACTATGGCTACACCTTC
CASSLGGVGNYGYTF
>NA|TRBV6-6|TRBJ2-7|NA
TGTGCCAGCAGTTACTCGAGCTCCTACGAGCAGTACTTC
CASSYSSSYEQYF